This TCR beta chain emerged from a study of blood T cell repertoires in COVID-19. For the study at large: There were acute and convalescent COVID-19 samples, and they came from the United States, Italy and Spain. Nucleic acid was either cDNA or gDNA, and it came from T cells, B-cell-depleted T cells, or PBMCs.

The Seattle patients, enrolled during active infection, were followed longitudinally. CDR3 length: 17 residues. V lost 0 bases and J lost 1, with 15 bases in between. CDR1 and CDR2 from the germline V gene are SGHTS and YDEGEE. Authors' data handling: Reference gene primer amplification gave nucleated cell count estimates. Sequenced by immunoSEQ multiplex PCR; TCRdb stores in-frame clones only, minus some. The V and J calls and the clone size are those of that table, but D and trimming were determined from the DNA. The profile covers roughly 180,000 clones, with roughly 76% appearing a single time and 9.5% to 12% taken by the ten largest.

The TCR sequence derives from a woman aged 40 to 49 with COVID-19, enrolled during active disease. Sequences were obtained from peripheral blood. V gene TRBV5-8 combines with J gene TRBJ2-3; D might be TRBD2 (6 bases). CDR3 bases: TGTGCCAGCAGCTTGGAGGGTAGTTCGGGAGGCACAGATACGCAGTATTTT. Protein: CASSLEGSSGGTDTQYF.